The 8 T cell receptor beta chains reported below all come from one sample, sequenced in a study of blood T cell repertoires in COVID-19. Assay: immunoSEQ multiplex PCR; the TCRdb copy retains only in-frame clones and omits some. The sample has approximately 190,000 clones, roughly 81% seen once; the top ten hold roughly 4.6%. What was sequenced was peripheral blood. The receptors were sampled from a woman in her 70s with active or convalescent COVID-19.

The sample holds many counts of this clone. The chain employs TRBV4-2 and TRBJ2-3, with 13 bases fitting TRBD2. This CDR3 is 22 amino acids long. Trimming cost V 1 base and J 0 bases; bases outside gene matches: 16. Germline V gene lookup returns CDR1 LGHNA and CDR2 YNFKEQ. CDR3 sequence reads: CASSQVPPTSGRAGGSTDTQYF. The CDR3 region has the DNA TGTGCCAGCAGCCAAGTACCACCAACTAGCGGGAGGGCCGGCGGCAGCACAGATACGCAGTATTTT.

This clone came up once. The same CDR3 arises from other DNA sequences in this sample as well. The chain recombines TRBV11-2 with TRBJ2-3; D is unresolved. This CDR3 is 12 amino acids long. V gave up 4 bases and J gave up 2 bases, with 4 bases separating them. The germline V gene encodes CDR1 SGHAT and CDR2 FQNNGV. The CDR3 coding sequence is TGTGCCAGCAGCTCCTACACAGATACGCAGTATTTT. Its protein product is CASSSYTDTQYF.

The chain uses TRBV5-5 and TRBJ1-3, with D unresolved. The CDR3 spans 16 residues. Germline lookup yields CDR1 SGHKS and CDR2 YYEKEE (reference sequence). The V end was cut by 3 bases, the J end by 0 bases, with 13 bases between. This chain's CDR3 is CASSWAPGDSGNTIYF. CDR3 nucleotide sequence: TGTGCCAGCAGCTGGGCTCCAGGTGACTCTGGAAACACCATATATTTT.

The chain recombines TRBV28 with TRBJ2-3; a possible D gene is TRBD2 (5 bases). The CDR3 consists of 13 residues. V was trimmed by 2 bases and J by 6 bases, leaving 9 bases between them. Germline loops: CDR1 MDHEN, CDR2 SYDVKM. This CDR3 is CASSLEGGDTQYF. CDR3 coding DNA: TGTGCCAGCAGTTTAGAGGGTGGGGATACGCAGTATTTT.

V and J are TRBV11-2 and TRBJ2-5, with D perhaps matching TRBD2 (5 bases). The CDR3 is 16 residues long. Germline V gives CDR1 SGHAT, CDR2 FQNNGV. V lost 3 bases and J lost 4, with 18 bases in between. The CDR3 reads CASSFASSLNGETQYF. The CDR3 region has the DNA TGTGCCAGCAGCTTCGCTAGCTCCTTAAATGGAGAGACCCAGTACTTC.

This chain uses TRBV2 with TRBJ2-3; 11 nucleotides align to TRBD1. V lost 6 bases and J lost 3; bases outside the gene matches: 8. CDR1 and CDR2 from the germline V gene are SNHLY and FYNNEI. The CDR3 has 16 amino acids. CDR3 loop: CASRGQGGLGTDTQYF. In DNA form, the CDR3 reads TGTGCCAGCAGGGGACAGGGGGGGCTTGGGACAGATACGCAGTATTTT.

This chain joins TRBV10-3 and TRBJ1-1; maybe TRBD1 (5 bases). The CDR3 totals 13 residues. Trimming pared 3 bases from V and 11 bases from J, leaving 16 bases between. The germline CDR1 and CDR2 sequences are ENHRY and SYGVKD. The CDR3 DNA sequence: TGTGCCATCAGTGACGAGGGACGGGGGTCGGCTTTCTTT. It specifies CAISDEGRGSAFF.

The chain joins TRBV5-4 to TRBJ2-2; 8 bases are shared with TRBD1. Trimming took 4 bases from V and 4 from J; bases not matched to a gene: 9. Germline loops: CDR1 SGHNT, CDR2 YYREEE (reference sequence). The CDR3 contains 16 residues. The CDR3 loop reads CASSTNRGKSTGELFF. DNA for the CDR3: TGTGCCAGCAGCACAAACAGGGGGAAGAGCACCGGGGAGCTGTTTTTT.